This TCR beta chain was sequenced in a study of T cells in localized non-small cell lung cancer. The CDR3 has 17 residues. Germline CDR1 and CDR2: SEHNR and FQNEAQ (reference sequence). The V and J ends lost 5 bases and 5 bases, in that order; junction bases with no gene match: 11. The study's findings and limits: Among the top 100 tumor clones, a median approximately 60 appeared in adjacent lung. Clonality of T cells reached its maximum in uninvolved adjacent lung, surpassing tumor.

On this clone: Its specificity is unknown.

Method: immunoSEQ multiplex PCR; TCRdb's copy keeps in-frame clones and lacks some. The sample includes 78,000 or so clones, roughly 81% seen only once; the top ten take around 2.8%. Sequencing was performed on peripheral blood, taken before any cancer treatment. V is TRBV7-9 and J is TRBJ1-4; 10 bases line up with TRBD1. This receptor was taken from a man between 35 and 75 years old with stage I lung adenocarcinoma. The CDR3 region is CASSLRQGAERNEKLFF. DNA for the CDR3: TGTGCCAGCAGCCTACGACAGGGGGCGGAGAGGAATGAAAAACTGTTTTTT.